This is a list of T cell receptor beta chains from one sample in a study of metastatic and nonmetastatic thyroid tumors. TCRdb re-clonotyped the PCR reads via MiXCR. Here the sample spans around 34,000 clones, approximately 30% being singletons. The sequenced sample consisted of blood. These receptors all come from a female donor with papillary thyroid cancer or a benign thyroid nodule (not recorded which). Some clones in this sample may be carry-over from other donors' samples. CDR3s include the opening cysteine and the closing phenylalanine or tryptophan. Fields, in order: J gene, V gene, D gene, clone size, CDR3 DNA, CDR3 protein. D genes are given only for firm matches. Size is omitted from some rows. Given values are once, few, many or a class for expanded clones.

TRBJ2-1 TRBV5-5 - many TGTGCCAGCAGCTCATTTTCGGGACCCTTTCGCAATGAGCAGTTCTTC CASSSFSGPFRNEQFF
TRBJ1-1 TRBV7-6 - many TGTGCCAGCAGCTTACAGAGGAACACTGAAGCTTTCTTT CASSLQRNTEAFF
TRBJ2-1 TRBV5-6 - many TGTGCCAGCAGCTTGGGACCAAACAGGGAATCGTTCTTC CASSLGPNRESFF
TRBJ1-6 TRBV20-1 - many TGCAGTGCTAGGGAGACCTATAATTCACCCCCCCACTTT CSARETYNSPPHF
TRBJ1-2 TRBV20-1 - - TGCAGTGCCGAAACAGGGCCTGGGGGCTACACCTTC CSAETGPGGYTF
TRBJ2-2 TRBV28 - - TGTGCCAGCAGTTTACCTTACAGGGCGTCGGAGCTGTTTTTT CASSLPYRASELFF
TRBJ2-7 TRBV7-3 - many TGTGCCAGCAGTCTAGGGCTCCGGAACGAGCAGTACTTC CASSLGLRNEQYF
TRBJ2-7 TRBV7-9 TRBD2 - TGTGCCAGCAGCCAGACTAGCGGGGGACCGTACGAGCAGTACTTC CASSQTSGGPYEQYF
TRBJ2-7 TRBV6-1 - - TGTGCCAGCTTCCGAGGGGGGCCGGGATACGAGCAGTACTTC CASFRGGPGYEQYF
TRBJ2-6 TRBV11-1 TRBD2 many TGTGCCAGCAGGGCGGGGGATGGCTCTGGGGCCAACGTCCTGACTTTC CASRAGDGSGANVLTF
TRBJ1-5 TRBV28 - - TGTGCCAGCAGTTTGACTCAGCCCCAGCATTTT CASSLTQPQHF
TRBJ2-2 TRBV5-5 - many TGTGCCAGCAGCTTGGTAGGAGCCACCGGGGAGCTGTTTTTT CASSLVGATGELFF
TRBJ2-1 TRBV6-1 - medium-sized TGTGCCAGCGGCCTTTCCAGTGAGCAGTTCTTC CASGLSSEQFF
TRBJ1-2 TRBV29-1 - many TGCAGCGTTGACGTTGCAGAAGTACATGGCTACACCTTC CSVDVAEVHGYTF
TRBJ2-3 TRBV19 - many TGTGCCAGTAATGAGGGAGTAGGAACAGATACGCAGTATTTT CASNEGVGTDTQYF
TRBJ2-3 TRBV2 TRBD2 few TGTGCCAGCGTGCGGGGGAGTAACACAGATACGCAGTATTTT CASVRGSNTDTQYF
TRBJ2-1 TRBV27 TRBD1 - TGTACCAGCACCCTGGACAGGGCTCAACTTGCTGTCCTCAATGAGCAGTTCTTC CTSTLDRAQLAVLNEQFF
TRBJ1-6 TRBV4-2 TRBD1 medium-sized TGTGCCAGCAGCCCAGGACAGGGAGATTCACCCCTCCACTTT CASSPGQGDSPLHF
TRBJ2-3 TRBV12-3/TRBV12-4 - - TGTGCCAGCAGTTCCACGCGGTACAGCATCACAGATACGCAGTATTTT CASSSTRYSITDTQYF
TRBJ1-1 TRBV10-3 TRBD1 many TGTGCCATCAGTGAGCGATTAACAGGGGTGAACACTGAAGCTTTCTTT CAISERLTGVNTEAFF
TRBJ2-2 TRBV2 TRBD1 many TGTGCCAGCAGTGGACAGGGTCACACCGGGGAGCTGTTTTTT CASSGQGHTGELFF
TRBJ2-1 TRBV6-1 - few TGTGCCAGCGGCCTTTCCGATGAGCAGTTCTTC CASGLSDEQFF
TRBJ1-1 TRBV11-2 - - TGTGCCAGCAGCCTAATGGTTTTTGAAGCTTTCTTT CASSLMVFEAFF
TRBJ1-1 TRBV5-1 - - TGCGCCAGCAGCTTACAGGCTCAGAACACTGAAGCTTTCTTT CASSLQAQNTEAFF
TRBJ2-3 TRBV7-9 TRBD2 many TGTGCCAGCAGTTATACTAGCGAATATACGCAGTATTTT CASSYTSEYTQYF
TRBJ1-2 TRBV13 - many TGTGCCAGCGAGGGACCAGATGGCTACACCTTC CASEGPDGYTF
TRBJ1-1 TRBV28 - many TGTGCCAGCAGTGTCGGAGGGGGATCGAACACTGAAGCTTTCTTT CASSVGGGSNTEAFF
TRBJ2-5 TRBV28 - many TGTGCCAGCAGTGGGGGGGGGGCGGAGACCCAGTACTTC CASSGGGAETQYF
TRBJ2-1 TRBV19 TRBD2 many TGTGCCAGTAGTAATAGCGGGAGGGCCAACAATGAGCAGTTCTTC CASSNSGRANNEQFF
TRBJ2-7 TRBV20-1 TRBD2 - TGCAGTGCTAGATCGAACGGGGGGTTATGGCAGTACTTC CSARSNGGLWQYF
TRBJ2-7 TRBV5-6 - many TGTGCCAGCAGTCTGGGGGGAGACTTTAGCTCCTACGAGCAGTACTTC CASSLGGDFSSYEQYF
TRBJ2-2 TRBV10-3 - - TGTGCCATCACTGCACGGTCAGGGGCGAACACCGGGGAGCTGTTTTTT CAITARSGANTGELFF
TRBJ2-2 TRBV5-4 TRBD2 many TGTGCCAGCAGCCTGAGGACTAGCGTAAACACCGGGGAGCTGTTTTTT CASSLRTSVNTGELFF
TRBJ2-1 TRBV14 - - TGTGCCAGCAGCCTCGATCTACCCGCCAGCGGTAATGAGCAGTTCTTC CASSLDLPASGNEQFF
TRBJ1-6 TRBV18 - many TGTGCCAGCTCACCACCGGAGGGGTCCAATTCACCCCTCCACTTT CASSPPEGSNSPLHF
TRBJ2-7 TRBV11-2 - medium-sized TGTGCCAGCAGCTTAGATCGATACGAGCAGTACTTC CASSLDRYEQYF
TRBJ2-3 TRBV3-1 TRBD2 many TGTGCCAGCAGCTTGCCTAGCGGTAGCACAGATACGCAGTATTTT CASSLPSGSTDTQYF
TRBJ2-1 TRBV20-1 TRBD1 - TGCAGTGCTCCCGGGGACAGCAACAATGAGCAGTTCTTC CSAPGDSNNEQFF
TRBJ2-7 TRBV12-3/TRBV12-4 - medium-sized TGTGCCAGCAGTTTAGTGGCAGGGAAACATCCGACGGCCTACGAGCAGTACTTC CASSLVAGKHPTAYEQYF
TRBJ2-7 TRBV3-1 - once TGTGCCAGCAGCCAATACAGAACAGGGACCGAGCAGTACTTC CASSQYRTGTEQYF
TRBJ2-7 TRBV12-3/TRBV12-4 TRBD2 - TGTGCCAGCAATGACGGGGGGGGGTCCTACGAGCAGTACTTC CASNDGGGSYEQYF
TRBJ2-7 TRBV7-9 - many TGTGCCAGCAGCTTAGCGGGCACCCACTACGAGCAGTACTTC CASSLAGTHYEQYF
TRBJ1-3 TRBV7-6 - - TGTGCCAGCAGCTTAGAAGTTCCGTCTGTCGCTGTAAACACCATATATTTT CASSLEVPSVAVNTIYF
TRBJ2-5 TRBV28 - - TGTGCCAGTCACCAGCAGGGAAAGGAGACCCAGTACTTC CASHQQGKETQYF
TRBJ2-5 TRBV19 - few TGTGCCAGTAGTGTCCCAGGCGCTCCCCATTACTTC CASSVPGAPHYF